A single sample is the source of the 13 T cell receptor beta chains below, sequenced in a study of blood T cell repertoires in COVID-19. Assay: immunoSEQ multiplex PCR; the TCRdb copy retains only in-frame clones and omits some. The profile shows around 70,000 clones, approximately 91% of them singletons. Sample: peripheral blood. The receptors derive from a man aged 45-65 years with COVID-19, enrolled during active disease.

V and J are TRBV19 and TRBJ1-1; D uncertain. This CDR3 is built from 15 residues. Per germline, CDR1 LNHDA and CDR2 SQIVND (reference sequence). With 9 bases removed from V and 0 bases from J, the gap between germline ends came to 17 bases. As DNA, the CDR3 is TGTGCCAGCTATCCTTATGGAGGTTTGAACACTGAAGCTTTCTTT. This gives the protein CASYPYGGLNTEAFF.

The rearrangement links TRBV5-1 to TRBJ2-2; 16 nucleotides align to TRBD2. V trimming: 4 bases; J trimming: 7 bases; junction bases outside the gene matches: 10. Germline V gene data show CDR1 as SGHRS and CDR2 as YFSETQ. The CDR3 is 18 residues long. The CDR3 spells CASSPSGLAGGPHGELFF. The DNA of the CDR3 is TGCGCCAGCAGCCCGTCGGGACTAGCGGGAGGGCCACACGGGGAGCTGTTTTTT.

Worth noting for this clone: One end of the junction does not line up with germline, which may come from a read error. The V and J genes are TRBV5-4 and TRBJ2-7, with unresolved D. Per germline, CDR1 SGHNT and CDR2 YYREEE (reference sequence). The CDR3 covers 12 residues. The CDR3 DNA sequence: TGTGCCAGCAGCTTGGGTGAGACCGCGAGCGCGTTC. Residues: CASSLGETASAF.

The V gene is TRBV7-6, the J gene TRBJ1-3, with D maybe TRBD1 (5 bases). V dropped 1 base and J dropped 0 bases, with 10 bases sitting between them. This CDR3 is built from 16 residues. Germline V gene data show CDR1 as SGHVS and CDR2 as FNYEAQ. This CDR3 reads CASSLGTSISGNTIYF. CDR3 bases: TGTGCCAGCAGCTTAGGGACATCCATCTCTGGAAACACCATATATTTT.

This clone showed up just once. This chain connects TRBV5-1 to TRBJ2-3; 7 nucleotides agree with TRBD1. The germline CDR1 and CDR2 sequences are SGHRS and YFSETQ. The ends lost 1 base at V and 2 bases at J; junction bases unmatched: 4. The CDR3 contains 15 residues. The CDR3 coding sequence is TGCGCCAGCAGCTTGACAGGGGCGTTCACAGATACGCAGTATTTT. Translated, it gives CASSLTGAFTDTQYF.

The chain carries TRBV10-2 and TRBJ1-5; D is possibly TRBD1 (5 bases). V was clipped by 6 bases and J by 1 base, with 19 bases between them. This CDR3 has 17 residues. The germline V gene has CDR1 WSHSY and CDR2 SAAADI. The CDR3 protein is CASSRTGGVISNQPQHF. The CDR3, as DNA: TGCGCCAGCAGCCGGACGGGAGGGGTAATAAGCAATCAGCCCCAGCATTTT.

The CDR3 is CASSSSENTEAFF. CDR3 sequence (DNA): TGTGCCAGCAGTTCGTCAGAAAACACTGAAGCTTTCTTT. The V and J genes are TRBV28 and TRBJ1-1; D is undetermined. V gave up 4 bases and J gave up 2 bases, with 8 bases separating them. The CDR3 has 13 residues. Per germline, CDR1 MDHEN and CDR2 SYDVKM.

The rearrangement links TRBV6-5 to TRBJ1-2; no definite D call. The CDR3 totals 11 residues. Germline CDR1 and CDR2: MNHEY and SVGAGI. The CDR3 bases are TGTGCGAGTAGGCGGGATTATGGCTACACCTTC. This sequence encodes CASRRDYGYTF.

This clone was observed once. The rearrangement links TRBV5-5 to TRBJ2-1; weak D call: TRBD1 (6 bases). The length of the CDR3 is 13 residues. Germline values: CDR1 SGHKS, CDR2 YYEKEE (reference sequence). Trimming stripped 3 bases from V and 6 bases from J, with 10 bases between. CDR3 region: CASSSGQINEQFF. CDR3 nucleotide sequence: TGTGCCAGCAGCTCCGGACAGATCAATGAGCAGTTCTTC.

This CDR3 reads CASTPGLATDTQYF. CDR3 sequence (DNA): TGTGCCAGTACCCCGGGACTAGCGACAGATACGCAGTATTTT. The rearrangement uses TRBV19 and TRBJ2-3; 10 bases map to TRBD2. V was clipped by 7 bases and J by 3 bases; unmatched bases: 4. The CDR3 totals 14 residues. Germline-derived CDR1 and CDR2 are LNHDA and SQIVND (reference sequence).

In nucleotides, the CDR3 is TGCGCCAGCAGCCCAGTACAGGGGAGGGGAAACACCATATATTTT. It translates to CASSPVQGRGNTIYF. The chain combines TRBV5-1 with TRBJ1-3; 7 nucleotides line up with TRBD1. V lost 4 bases, J lost 4 bases, and 8 bases stayed unmatched. Germline CDR1 reads SGHRS; CDR2 reads YFSETQ. The CDR3 runs to 15 residues.

V and J are TRBV15 and TRBJ1-3; the D gene is possibly TRBD1 (5 bases). In germline, CDR1 is LNHNV, CDR2 YYDKDF (reference sequence). This CDR3 is 14 amino acids long. V was clipped by 8 bases and J by 4 bases, with 15 bases between them. The CDR3 region is CATATRAGGNTIYF. The CDR3 nucleotides are TGTGCCACCGCTACCAGGGCGGGAGGAAACACCATATATTTT.

The chain uses TRBV7-9 and TRBJ1-4, with 7 bases that match TRBD1. With 5 bases clipped from V and 8 bases from J, the junction kept 8 bases outside the gene matches. Germline assignment: CDR1 SEHNR and CDR2 FQNEAQ (reference sequence). The CDR3 covers 14 residues. The CDR3 DNA reads as TGTGCCAGCAGCCGTACAGGGGCGAGCGAAAAACTGTTTTTT. It specifies CASSRTGASEKLFF. The variable domain in full, with the rest retrieved from reference TRBV7-9 and TRBJ1-4, is DTGVSQNPRHKITKRGQNVTFRCDPISEHNRLYWYRQTLGQGPEFLTYFQNEAQLEKSRLLSDRFSAERPKGSFSTLEIQRTEQGDSAMYLCASSRTGASEKLFFGSGTQLSVL.